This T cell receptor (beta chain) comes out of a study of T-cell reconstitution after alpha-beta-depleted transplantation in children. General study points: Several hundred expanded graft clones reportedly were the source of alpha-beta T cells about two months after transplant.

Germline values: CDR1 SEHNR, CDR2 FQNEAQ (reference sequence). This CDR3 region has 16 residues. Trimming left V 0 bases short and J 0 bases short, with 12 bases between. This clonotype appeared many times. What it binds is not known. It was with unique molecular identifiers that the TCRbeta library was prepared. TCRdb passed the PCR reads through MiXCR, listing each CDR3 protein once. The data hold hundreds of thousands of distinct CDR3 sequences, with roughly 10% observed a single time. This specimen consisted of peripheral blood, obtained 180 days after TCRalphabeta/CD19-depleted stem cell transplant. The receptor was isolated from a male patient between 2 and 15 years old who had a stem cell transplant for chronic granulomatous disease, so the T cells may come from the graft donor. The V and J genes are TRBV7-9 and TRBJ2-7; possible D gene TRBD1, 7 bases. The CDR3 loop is CASSLARGASSYEQYF. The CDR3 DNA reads TGTGCCAGCAGCTTAGCCAGGGGGGCAAGCTCCTACGAGCAGTACTTC. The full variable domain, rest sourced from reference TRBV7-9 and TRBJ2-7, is DTGVSQNPRHKITKRGQNVTFRCDPISEHNRLYWYRQTLGQGPEFLTYFQNEAQLEKSRLLSDRFSAERPKGSFSTLEIQRTEQGDSAMYLCASSLARGASSYEQYFGPGTRLTVT.